The table lists the clone carrying this T cell receptor beta chain with many counts. What it binds is not known. Trimming cost V 5 bases and J 8 bases; bases outside gene matches: 8. The CDR3 sequence is 14 residues long. Germline-derived CDR1 and CDR2 are PRHDT and FYEKMQ (reference sequence). This specimen comes from a study of beta chain features in type 1 diabetes. Broader study findings: Compared with healthy donors, patients appeared to share more similar naive, central memory and regulatory TCRB repertoires. Equally in patients and controls, shorter templates might have been favored by PCR.

Reverse transcribing all isolated RNA meant expressed TCRB transcripts were sequenced. The repertoire was sequenced with immunoSEQ multiplex PCR; TCRdb's copy has only in-frame clones and lacks some. This sample has 150,000 to 190,000 clones, with about 8.5% found just once. Sequenced sample: central memory CD4+ T cells from blood. The receptor was isolated from a man aged 18 to 30 in good health. The chain employs TRBV13 and TRBJ2-1; TRBD1 agrees at 8 bases. The CDR3 coding sequence is TGTGCCAGCAGCGGACCAAGACAGGGGCATGAGCAGTTCTTC. Translation gives CASSGPRQGHEQFF.